Sequencing of this TCR beta chain was carried out in a study of blood T cell repertoires in COVID-19. As for the study in general: Acute and convalescent COVID-19 samples came from the United States, Italy and Spain. PBMCs, B-cell-depleted T cells, or T cells provided the cDNA or gDNA that made up the material.

The CDR3 contains 15 residues. The V gene's germline CDR1 is MNHEY and CDR2 SVGEGT. V lost 2 bases and J lost 6; bases outside the gene matches: 6. Original processing notes: Cell counts per sample came from amplifying reference gene primers. TCRdb's copy holds only in-frame clones and misses some; the assay was immunoSEQ multiplex PCR. V and J calls and clone size follow that table, whereas D and trimming were derived from the DNA. The top ten clones hold around 9.6% of a sample with around 260,000 clones, over 70% of them seen once. The clonotype comes from a woman in her seventies with COVID-19, enrolled during active disease. Sequenced material: peripheral blood. The rearrangement joins TRBV6-2 or TRBV6-3 to TRBJ2-1, with TRBD1 matching 8 bases. The CDR3, as DNA: TGTGCCAGCAGTTACGGCCAGGGGGCCGGCAATGAGCAGTTCTTC. Encoded protein: CASSYGQGAGNEQFF.